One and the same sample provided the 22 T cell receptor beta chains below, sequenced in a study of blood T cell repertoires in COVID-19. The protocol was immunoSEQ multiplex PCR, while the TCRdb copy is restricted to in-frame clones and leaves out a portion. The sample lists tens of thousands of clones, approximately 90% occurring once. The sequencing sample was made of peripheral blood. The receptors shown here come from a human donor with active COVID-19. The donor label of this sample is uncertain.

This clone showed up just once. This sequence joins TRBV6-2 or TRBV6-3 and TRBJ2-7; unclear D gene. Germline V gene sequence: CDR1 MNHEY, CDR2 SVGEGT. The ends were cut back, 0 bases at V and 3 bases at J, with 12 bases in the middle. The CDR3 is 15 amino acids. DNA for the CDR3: TGTGCCAGCAGTTACTCGAGTACTGATTTCTACGAGCAGTACTTC. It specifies CASSYSSTDFYEQYF.

DNA for the CDR3: TGTGCCCTGTCCGGGGGGGGAAATGAGCAGTTCTTC. Its protein is CALSGGGNEQFF. The gene calls are TRBV30 and TRBJ2-1, with 8 bases that match TRBD2. This CDR3 region has 12 residues. CDR1 and CDR2 from the germline V gene are GTSNPN and SVGIG (reference sequence). J was trimmed by 7 bases and V by 8 bases; bases with no gene match: 7.

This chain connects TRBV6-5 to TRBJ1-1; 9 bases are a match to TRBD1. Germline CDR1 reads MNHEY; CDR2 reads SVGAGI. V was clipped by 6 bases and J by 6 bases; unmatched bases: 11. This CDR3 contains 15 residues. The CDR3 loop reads CASRPSGTGTAEAFF. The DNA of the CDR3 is TGTGCCAGCAGGCCCTCCGGGACAGGGACCGCTGAAGCTTTCTTT.

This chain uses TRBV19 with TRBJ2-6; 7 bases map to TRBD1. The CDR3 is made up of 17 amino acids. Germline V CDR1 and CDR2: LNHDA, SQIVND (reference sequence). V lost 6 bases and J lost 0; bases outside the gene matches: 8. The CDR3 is CASRRDSARSGANVLTF. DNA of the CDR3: TGTGCCAGTAGACGGGACAGTGCCCGCTCTGGGGCCAACGTCCTGACTTTC.

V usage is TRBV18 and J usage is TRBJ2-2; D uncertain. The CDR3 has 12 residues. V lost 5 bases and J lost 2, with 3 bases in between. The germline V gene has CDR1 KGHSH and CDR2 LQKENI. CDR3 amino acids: CASSLNTGELFF. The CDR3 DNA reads TGTGCCAGCTCATTAAACACCGGGGAGCTGTTTTTT.

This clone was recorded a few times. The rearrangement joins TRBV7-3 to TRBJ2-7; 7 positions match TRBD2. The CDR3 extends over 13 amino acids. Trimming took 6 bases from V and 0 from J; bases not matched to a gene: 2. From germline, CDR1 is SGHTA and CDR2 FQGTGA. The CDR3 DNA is TGTGCCAGCAGTCGGGACTACTCCTACGAGCAGTACTTC. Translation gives CASSRDYSYEQYF.

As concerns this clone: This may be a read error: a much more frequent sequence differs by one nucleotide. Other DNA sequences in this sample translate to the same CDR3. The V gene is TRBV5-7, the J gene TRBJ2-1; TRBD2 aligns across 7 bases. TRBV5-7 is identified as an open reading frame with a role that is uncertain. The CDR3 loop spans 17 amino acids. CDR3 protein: CASSLSASGGNYNEQFF. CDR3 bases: TGTGCCAGCAGCTTGTCGGCTAGCGGAGGGAACTACAATGAGCAATTCTTC.

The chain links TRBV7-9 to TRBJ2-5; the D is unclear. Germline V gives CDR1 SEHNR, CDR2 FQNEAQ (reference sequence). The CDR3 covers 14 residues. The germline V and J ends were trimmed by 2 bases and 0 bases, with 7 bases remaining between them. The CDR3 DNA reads TGTGCCAGCAGCTTACCTAGGTACCAAGAGACCCAGTACTTC. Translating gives CASSLPRYQETQYF.

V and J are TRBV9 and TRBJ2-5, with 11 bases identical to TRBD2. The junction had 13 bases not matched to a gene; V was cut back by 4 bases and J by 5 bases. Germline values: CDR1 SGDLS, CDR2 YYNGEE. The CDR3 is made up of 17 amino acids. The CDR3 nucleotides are TGTGCCAGCAGCTCCCACCCACTAGCGGGAGTGGGGGAGACCCAGTACTTC. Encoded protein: CASSSHPLAGVGETQYF.

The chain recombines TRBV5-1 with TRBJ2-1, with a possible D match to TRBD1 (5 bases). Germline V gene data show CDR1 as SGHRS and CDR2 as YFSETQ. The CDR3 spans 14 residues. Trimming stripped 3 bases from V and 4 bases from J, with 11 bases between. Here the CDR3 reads CASSWGGDYNEQFF. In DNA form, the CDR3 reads TGCGCCAGCAGCTGGGGCGGAGATTACAATGAGCAGTTCTTC.

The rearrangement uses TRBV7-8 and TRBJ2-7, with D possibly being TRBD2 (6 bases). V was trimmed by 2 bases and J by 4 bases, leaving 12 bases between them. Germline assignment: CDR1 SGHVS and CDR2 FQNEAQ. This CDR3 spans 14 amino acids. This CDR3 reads CASSLSWDLYEQYF. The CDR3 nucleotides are TGTGCCAGCAGCTTATCATGGGACTTGTACGAGCAGTACTTC.

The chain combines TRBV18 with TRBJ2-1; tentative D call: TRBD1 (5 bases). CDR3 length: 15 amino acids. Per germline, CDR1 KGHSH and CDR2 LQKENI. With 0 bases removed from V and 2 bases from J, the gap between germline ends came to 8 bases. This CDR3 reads CASSPPGLPYNEQFF. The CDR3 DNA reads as TGTGCCAGCTCACCACCGGGGCTCCCCTACAATGAGCAGTTCTTC.

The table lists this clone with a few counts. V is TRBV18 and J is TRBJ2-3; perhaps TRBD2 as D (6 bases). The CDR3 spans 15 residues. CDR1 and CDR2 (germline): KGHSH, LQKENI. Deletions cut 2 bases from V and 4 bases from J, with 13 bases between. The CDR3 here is CASSPRGRNADTQYF. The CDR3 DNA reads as TGTGCCAGCTCACCAAGAGGGAGGAACGCAGATACGCAGTATTTT.

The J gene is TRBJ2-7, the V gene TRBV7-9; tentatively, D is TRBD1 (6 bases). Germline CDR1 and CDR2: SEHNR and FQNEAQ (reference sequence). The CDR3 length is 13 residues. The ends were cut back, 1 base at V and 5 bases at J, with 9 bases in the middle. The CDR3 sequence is CASSLGRGDEQYF. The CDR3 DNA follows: TGTGCCAGCAGCTTAGGCAGGGGAGACGAGCAGTACTTC.

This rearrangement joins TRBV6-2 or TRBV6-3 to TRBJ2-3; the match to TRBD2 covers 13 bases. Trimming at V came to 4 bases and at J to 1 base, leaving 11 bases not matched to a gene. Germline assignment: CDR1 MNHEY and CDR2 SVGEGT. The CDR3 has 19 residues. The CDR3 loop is CASSFPTSGRPTGTDTQYF. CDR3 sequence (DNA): TGTGCCAGCAGTTTCCCGACTAGCGGGAGGCCTACGGGCACAGATACGCAGTATTTT.

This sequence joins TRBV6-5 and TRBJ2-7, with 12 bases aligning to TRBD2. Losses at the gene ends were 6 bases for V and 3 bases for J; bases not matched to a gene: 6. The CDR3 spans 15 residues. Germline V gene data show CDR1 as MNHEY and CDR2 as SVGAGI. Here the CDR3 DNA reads TGTGCCAGCAGGGACCTAGCGGGAGGGAGCTACGAGCAGTACTTC. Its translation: CASRDLAGGSYEQYF.

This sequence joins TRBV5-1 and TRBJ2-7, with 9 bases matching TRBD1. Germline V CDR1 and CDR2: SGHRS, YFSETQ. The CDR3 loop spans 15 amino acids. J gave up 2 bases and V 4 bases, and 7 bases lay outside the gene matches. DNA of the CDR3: TGCGCCAGCAGCGTTACCGGGACAGGGACCTACGAGCAGTACTTC. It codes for CASSVTGTGTYEQYF.

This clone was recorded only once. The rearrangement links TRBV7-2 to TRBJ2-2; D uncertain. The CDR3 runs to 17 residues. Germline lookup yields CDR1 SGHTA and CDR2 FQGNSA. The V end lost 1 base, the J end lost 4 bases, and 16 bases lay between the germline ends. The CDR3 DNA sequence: TGTGCCAGCAGCTTAGGTAGAGCTCTCAGACTCACCGGGGAGCTGTTTTTT. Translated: CASSLGRALRLTGELFF.

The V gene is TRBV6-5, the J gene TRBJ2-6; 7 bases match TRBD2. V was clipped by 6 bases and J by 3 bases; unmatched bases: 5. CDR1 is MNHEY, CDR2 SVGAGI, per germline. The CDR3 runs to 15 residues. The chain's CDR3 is CASSPGGSGANVLTF. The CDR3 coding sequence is TGTGCCAGCAGCCCCGGGGGGAGTGGGGCCAACGTCCTGACTTTC.

DNA of the CDR3: TGCGCCAGCAGTGAGAACGGAGGGAACACTGAAGCTTTCTTT. It encodes CASSENGGNTEAFF. This rearrangement joins TRBV10-2 to TRBJ1-1; D uncertain. From germline, CDR1 is WSHSY and CDR2 SAAADI. Trimming took off 2 bases at V and 1 base at J, with 8 bases between the two ends. The CDR3 is made up of 14 amino acids.

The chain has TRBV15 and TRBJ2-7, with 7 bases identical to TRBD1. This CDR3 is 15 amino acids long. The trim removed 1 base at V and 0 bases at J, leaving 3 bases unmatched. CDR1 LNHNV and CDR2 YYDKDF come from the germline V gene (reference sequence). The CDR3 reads CATSRARGPSYEQYF. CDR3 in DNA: TGTGCCACCAGCAGAGCGAGGGGGCCCTCCTACGAGCAGTACTTC.

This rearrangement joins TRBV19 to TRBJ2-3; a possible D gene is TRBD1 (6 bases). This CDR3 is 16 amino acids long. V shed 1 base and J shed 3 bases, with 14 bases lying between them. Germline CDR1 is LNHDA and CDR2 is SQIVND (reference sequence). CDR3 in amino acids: CASSIVTGVRTDTQYF. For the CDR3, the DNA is TGTGCCAGTAGTATAGTGACAGGCGTAAGGACAGATACGCAGTATTTT.